Below, one T cell receptor (beta chain) is given with its context. From germline, CDR1 is SGHTA and CDR2 FQGNSA. Trimming removed 3 bases from V and 0 bases from J, with 8 bases in between. This CDR3 contains 14 residues. These data belong to a study of T cell changes during pregnancy in multiple sclerosis. The data were produced by immunoSEQ multiplex PCR, yet TCRdb's version contains in-frame clones alone and is incomplete. The table has roughly 84,000 clones, just under 95% seen once. This clonotype was sampled from a female donor in good health, enrolled as a control in a pregnancy study. The chain couples TRBV7-2 to TRBJ1-1; D is possibly TRBD1 (5 bases). Sequenced material: peripheral blood, taken in the third trimester of pregnancy. CDR3 residues: CASSFSGMNTEAFF. CDR3 coding DNA: TGTGCCAGCAGCTTCTCAGGGATGAACACTGAAGCTTTCTTT.